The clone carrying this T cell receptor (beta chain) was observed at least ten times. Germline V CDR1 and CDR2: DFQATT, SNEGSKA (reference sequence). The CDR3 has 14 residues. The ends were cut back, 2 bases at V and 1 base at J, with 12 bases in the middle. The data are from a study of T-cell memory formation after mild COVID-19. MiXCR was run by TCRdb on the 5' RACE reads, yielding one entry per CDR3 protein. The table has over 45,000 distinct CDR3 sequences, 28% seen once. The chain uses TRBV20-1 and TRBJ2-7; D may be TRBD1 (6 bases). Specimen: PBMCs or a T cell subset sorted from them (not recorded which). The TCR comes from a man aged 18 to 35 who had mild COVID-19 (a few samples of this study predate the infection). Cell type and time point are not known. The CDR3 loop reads CSARSDRISYEQYV. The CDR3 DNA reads TGCAGTGCTAGATCCGACAGGATTTCCTACGAGCAGTACGTC.